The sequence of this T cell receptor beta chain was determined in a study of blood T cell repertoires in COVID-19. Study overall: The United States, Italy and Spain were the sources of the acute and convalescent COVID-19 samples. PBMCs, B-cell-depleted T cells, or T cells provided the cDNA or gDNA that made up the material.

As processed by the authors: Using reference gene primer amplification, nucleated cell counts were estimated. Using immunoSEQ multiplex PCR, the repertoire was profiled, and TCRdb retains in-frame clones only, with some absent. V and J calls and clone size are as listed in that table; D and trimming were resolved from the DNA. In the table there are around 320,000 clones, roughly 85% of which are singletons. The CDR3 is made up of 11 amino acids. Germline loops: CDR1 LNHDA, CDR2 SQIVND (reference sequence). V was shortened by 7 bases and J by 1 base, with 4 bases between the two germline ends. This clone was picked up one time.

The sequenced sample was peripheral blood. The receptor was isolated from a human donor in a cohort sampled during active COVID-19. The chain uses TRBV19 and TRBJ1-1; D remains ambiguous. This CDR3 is CASTENTEAFF. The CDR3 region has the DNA TGTGCCAGTACAGAGAACACTGAAGCTTTCTTT.